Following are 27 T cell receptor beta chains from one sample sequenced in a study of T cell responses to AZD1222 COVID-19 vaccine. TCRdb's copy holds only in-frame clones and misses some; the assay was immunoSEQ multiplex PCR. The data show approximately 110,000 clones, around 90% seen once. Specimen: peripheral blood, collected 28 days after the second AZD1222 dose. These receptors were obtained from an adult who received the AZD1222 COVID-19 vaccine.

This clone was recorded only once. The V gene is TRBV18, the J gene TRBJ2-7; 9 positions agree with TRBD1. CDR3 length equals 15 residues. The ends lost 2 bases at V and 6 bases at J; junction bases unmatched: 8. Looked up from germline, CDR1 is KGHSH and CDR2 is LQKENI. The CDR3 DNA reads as TGTGCCAGCTCACCATCGGGACAGGGTTCGATCGAGCAGTACTTC. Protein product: CASSPSGQGSIEQYF.

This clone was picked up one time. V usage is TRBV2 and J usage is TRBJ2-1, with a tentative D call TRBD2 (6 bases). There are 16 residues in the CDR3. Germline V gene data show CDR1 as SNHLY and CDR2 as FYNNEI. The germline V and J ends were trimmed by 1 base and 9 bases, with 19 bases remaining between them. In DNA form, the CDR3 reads TGTGCCAGCAGTGAAGAACGATGGGGGGTTTTGGGTGAGCAGTTCTTC. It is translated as CASSEERWGVLGEQFF.

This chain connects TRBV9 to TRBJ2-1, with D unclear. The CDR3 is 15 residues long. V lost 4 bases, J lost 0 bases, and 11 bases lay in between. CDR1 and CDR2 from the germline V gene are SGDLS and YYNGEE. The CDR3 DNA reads TGTGCCAGCAGCCGACTCCTAAGCTCCTACAATGAGCAGTTCTTC. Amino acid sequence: CASSRLLSSYNEQFF.

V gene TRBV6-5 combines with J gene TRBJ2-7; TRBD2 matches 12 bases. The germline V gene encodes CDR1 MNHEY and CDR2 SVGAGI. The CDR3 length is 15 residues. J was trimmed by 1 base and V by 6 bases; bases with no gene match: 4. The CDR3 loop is CASRGGLAGSYEQYF. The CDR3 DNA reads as TGTGCCAGCAGGGGCGGACTAGCGGGATCCTACGAGCAGTACTTC.

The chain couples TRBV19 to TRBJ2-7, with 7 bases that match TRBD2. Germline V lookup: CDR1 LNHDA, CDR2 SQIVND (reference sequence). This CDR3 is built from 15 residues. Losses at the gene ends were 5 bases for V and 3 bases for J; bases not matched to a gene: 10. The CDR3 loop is CASSASGAGIYEQYF. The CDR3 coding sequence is TGTGCCAGTAGTGCTAGCGGAGCTGGGATCTACGAGCAGTACTTC.

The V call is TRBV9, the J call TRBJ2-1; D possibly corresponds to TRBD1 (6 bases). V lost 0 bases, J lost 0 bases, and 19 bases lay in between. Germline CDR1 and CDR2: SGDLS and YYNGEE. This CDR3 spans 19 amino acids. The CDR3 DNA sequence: TGTGCCAGCAGCGTAGGGGGCAGGGGAAGCGGCCCCTCCTACAATGAGCAGTTCTTC. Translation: CASSVGGRGSGPSYNEQFF.

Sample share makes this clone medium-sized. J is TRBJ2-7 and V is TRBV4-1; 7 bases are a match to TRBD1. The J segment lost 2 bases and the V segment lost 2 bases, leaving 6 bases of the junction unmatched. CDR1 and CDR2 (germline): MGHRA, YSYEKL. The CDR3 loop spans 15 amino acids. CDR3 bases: TGCGCCAGCAGCCAACCGGGACAGATACCCTACGAGCAGTACTTC. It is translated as CASSQPGQIPYEQYF.

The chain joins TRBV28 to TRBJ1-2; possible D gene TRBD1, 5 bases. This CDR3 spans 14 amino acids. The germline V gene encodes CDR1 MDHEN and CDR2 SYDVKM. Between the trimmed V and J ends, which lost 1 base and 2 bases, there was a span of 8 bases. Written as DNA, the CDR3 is TGTGCCAGCAGTTTATTGGGGGGGAACTATGGCTACACCTTC. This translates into CASSLLGGNYGYTF.

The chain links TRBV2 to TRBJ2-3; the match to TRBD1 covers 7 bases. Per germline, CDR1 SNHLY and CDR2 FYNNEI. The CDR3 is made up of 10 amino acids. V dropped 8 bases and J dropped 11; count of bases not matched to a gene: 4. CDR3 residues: CASRDSMQYF. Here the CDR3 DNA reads TGTGCCAGCCGGGACAGCATGCAGTATTTT.

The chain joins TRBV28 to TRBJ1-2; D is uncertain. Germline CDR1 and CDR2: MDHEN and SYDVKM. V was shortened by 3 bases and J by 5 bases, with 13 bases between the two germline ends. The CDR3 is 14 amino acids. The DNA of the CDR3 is TGTGCCAGCAGTTTTGTGAGTAGCCCTTATGGCTACACCTTC. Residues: CASSFVSSPYGYTF.

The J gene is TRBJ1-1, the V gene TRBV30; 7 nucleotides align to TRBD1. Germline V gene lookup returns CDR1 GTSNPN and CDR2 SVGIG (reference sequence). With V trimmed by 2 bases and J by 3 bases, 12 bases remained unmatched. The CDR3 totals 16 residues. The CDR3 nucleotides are TGTGCCTGGAGTACCCAATACAGGGGCCAGGACACTGAAGCTTTCTTT. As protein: CAWSTQYRGQDTEAFF. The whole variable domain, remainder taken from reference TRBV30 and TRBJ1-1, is SQTIHQWPATLVQPVGSPLSLECTVEGTSNPNLYWYRQAAGRGLQLLFYSVGIGQISSEVPQNLSASRPQDRQFILSSKKLLLSDSGFYLCAWSTQYRGQDTEAFFGQGTRLTVV.

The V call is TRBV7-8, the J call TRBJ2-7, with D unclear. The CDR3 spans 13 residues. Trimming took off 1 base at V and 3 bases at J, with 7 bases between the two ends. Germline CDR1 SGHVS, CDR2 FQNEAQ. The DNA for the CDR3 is TGTGCCAGCAGCTTAGTCCAAGACTACGAGCAGTACTTC. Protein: CASSLVQDYEQYF. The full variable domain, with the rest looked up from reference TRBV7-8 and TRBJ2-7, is GAGVSQSPRYKVAKRGQDVALRCDPISGHVSLFWYQQALGQGPEFLTYFQNEAQLDKSGLPSDRFFAERPEGSVSTLKIQRTQQEDSAVYLCASSLVQDYEQYFGPGTRLTVT.

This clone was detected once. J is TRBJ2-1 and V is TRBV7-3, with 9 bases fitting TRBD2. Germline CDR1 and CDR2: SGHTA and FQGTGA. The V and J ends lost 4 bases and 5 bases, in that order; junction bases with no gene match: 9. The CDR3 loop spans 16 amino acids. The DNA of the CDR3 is TGTGCCAGCAGCTCGTCTAGCGGGAAATCCCACAATGAGCAGTTCTTC. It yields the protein CASSSSSGKSHNEQFF.

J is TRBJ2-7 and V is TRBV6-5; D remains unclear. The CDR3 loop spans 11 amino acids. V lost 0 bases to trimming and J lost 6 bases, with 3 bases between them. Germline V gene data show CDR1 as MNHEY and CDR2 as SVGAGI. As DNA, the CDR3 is TGTGCCAGCAGTTACTCGGGCGAGCAGTACTTC. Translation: CASSYSGEQYF.

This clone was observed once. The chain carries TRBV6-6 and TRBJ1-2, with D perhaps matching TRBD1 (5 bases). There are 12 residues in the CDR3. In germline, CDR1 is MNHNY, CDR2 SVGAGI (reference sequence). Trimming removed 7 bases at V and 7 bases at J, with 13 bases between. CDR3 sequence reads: CASTVGAPGYTF. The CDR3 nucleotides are TGTGCCAGCACCGTCGGGGCTCCTGGCTACACCTTC.

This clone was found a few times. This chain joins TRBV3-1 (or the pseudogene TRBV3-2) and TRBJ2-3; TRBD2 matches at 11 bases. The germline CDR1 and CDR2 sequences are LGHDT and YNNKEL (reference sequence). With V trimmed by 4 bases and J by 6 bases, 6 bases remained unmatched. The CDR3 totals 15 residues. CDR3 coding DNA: TGTGCCAGCAGCCCACTAGCGGGAGAGTCCGATACGCAGTATTTT. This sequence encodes CASSPLAGESDTQYF.

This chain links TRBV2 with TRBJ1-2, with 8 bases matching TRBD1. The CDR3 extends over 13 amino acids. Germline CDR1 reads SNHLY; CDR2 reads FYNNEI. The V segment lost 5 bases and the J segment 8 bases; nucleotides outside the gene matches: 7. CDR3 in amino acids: CASSQGAQVGYTF. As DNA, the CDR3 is TGTGCCAGCAGTCAGGGGGCACAGGTCGGCTACACCTTC.

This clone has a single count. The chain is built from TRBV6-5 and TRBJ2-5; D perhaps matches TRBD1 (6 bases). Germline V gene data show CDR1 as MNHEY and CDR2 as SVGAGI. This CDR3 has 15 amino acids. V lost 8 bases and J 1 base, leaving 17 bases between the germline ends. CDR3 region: CASGTPRTSQETQYF. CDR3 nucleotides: TGTGCCAGCGGGACACCTAGGACATCCCAAGAGACCCAGTACTTC.

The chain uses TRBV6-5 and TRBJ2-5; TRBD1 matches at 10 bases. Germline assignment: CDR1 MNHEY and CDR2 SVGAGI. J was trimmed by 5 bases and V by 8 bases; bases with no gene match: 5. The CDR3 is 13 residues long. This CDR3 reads CASDRGRRETQYF. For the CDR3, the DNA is TGTGCCAGCGACAGGGGGCGTCGGGAGACCCAGTACTTC.

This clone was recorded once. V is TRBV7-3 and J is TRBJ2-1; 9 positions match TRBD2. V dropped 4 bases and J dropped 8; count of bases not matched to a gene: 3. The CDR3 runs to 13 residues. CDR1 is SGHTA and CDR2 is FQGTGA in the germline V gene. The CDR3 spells CASSSRTSDEQFF. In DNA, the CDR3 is TGTGCCAGCAGCTCCCGGACTAGCGATGAGCAGTTCTTC.

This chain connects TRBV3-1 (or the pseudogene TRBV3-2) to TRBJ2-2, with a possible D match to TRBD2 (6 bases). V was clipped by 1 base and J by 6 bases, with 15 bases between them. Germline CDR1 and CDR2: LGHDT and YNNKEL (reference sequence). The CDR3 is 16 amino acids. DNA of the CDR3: TGTGCCAGCAGCCAAGGGATACGGGAGAGGGCCGGGGAGCTGTTTTTT. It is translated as CASSQGIRERAGELFF.

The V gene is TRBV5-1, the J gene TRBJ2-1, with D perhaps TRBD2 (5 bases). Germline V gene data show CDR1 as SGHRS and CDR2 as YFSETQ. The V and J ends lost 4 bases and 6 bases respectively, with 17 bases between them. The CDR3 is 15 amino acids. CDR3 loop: CASSEHEGVPNEQFF. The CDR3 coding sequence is TGCGCCAGCAGCGAGCACGAGGGTGTCCCCAATGAGCAGTTCTTC. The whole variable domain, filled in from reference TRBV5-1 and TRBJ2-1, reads KAGVTQTPRYLIKTRGQQVTLSCSPISGHRSVSWYQQTPGQGLQFLFEYFSETQRNKGNFPGRFSGRQFSNSRSEMNVSTLELGDSALYLCASSEHEGVPNEQFFGPGTRLTVL.

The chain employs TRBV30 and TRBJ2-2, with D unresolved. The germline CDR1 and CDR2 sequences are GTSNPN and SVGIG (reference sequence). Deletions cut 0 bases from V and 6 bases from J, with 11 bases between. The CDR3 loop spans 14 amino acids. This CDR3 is CAWSVFGYPGELFF. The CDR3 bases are TGTGCCTGGAGTGTATTCGGGTATCCCGGGGAGCTGTTTTTT.

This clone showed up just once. Here the CDR3 reads CASSLSGLAKNIQYF. The CDR3 DNA reads as TGTGCCAGCAGCTTAAGTGGTTTAGCCAAAAACATTCAGTACTTC. The chain recombines TRBV11-2 with TRBJ2-4, with no clear D. This CDR3 is 15 amino acids long. The germline gives CDR1 SGHAT, CDR2 FQNNGV. Trimming pared 2 bases from V and 0 bases from J, leaving 8 bases between.

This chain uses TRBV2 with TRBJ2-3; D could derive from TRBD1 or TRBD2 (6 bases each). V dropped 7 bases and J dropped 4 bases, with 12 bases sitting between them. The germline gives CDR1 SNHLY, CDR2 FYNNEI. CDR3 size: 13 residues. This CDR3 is CASKGGEPDTQYF. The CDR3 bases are TGTGCCAGCAAGGGGGGAGAACCAGATACGCAGTATTTT.

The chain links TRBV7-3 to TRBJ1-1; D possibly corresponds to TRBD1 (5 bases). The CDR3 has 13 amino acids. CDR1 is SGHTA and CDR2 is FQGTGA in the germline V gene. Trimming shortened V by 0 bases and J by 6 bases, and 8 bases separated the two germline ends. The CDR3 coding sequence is TGTGCCAGCAGCTTAACCCCGACAGCTGAAGCTTTCTTT. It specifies CASSLTPTAEAFF.

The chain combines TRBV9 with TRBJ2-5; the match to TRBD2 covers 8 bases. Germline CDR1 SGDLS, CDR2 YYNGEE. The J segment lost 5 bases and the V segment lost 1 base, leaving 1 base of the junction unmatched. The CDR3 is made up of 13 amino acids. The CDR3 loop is CASSVPGGETQYF. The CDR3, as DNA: TGTGCCAGCAGCGTACCGGGAGGGGAGACCCAGTACTTC. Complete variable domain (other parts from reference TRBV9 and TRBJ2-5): DSGVTQTPKHLITATGQRVTLRCSPRSGDLSVYWYQQSLDQGLQFLIQYYNGEERAKGNILERFSAQQFPDLHSELNLSSLELGDSALYFCASSVPGGETQYFGPGTRLLVL.